These T cell receptor beta chains were read from a single sample in a study of T cell changes during pregnancy in multiple sclerosis. Clones were sequenced by immunoSEQ multiplex PCR, and TCRdb holds only the in-frame ones, with some missing. The sample holds 38,000 or so clones, about 94% seen once. Here the sequenced sample was CD4+ T cells from peripheral blood mononuclear cells, taken in the second trimester of pregnancy. These receptors all come from a female donor with multiple sclerosis, enrolled in a pregnancy study. CDR3s include the opening cysteine and the closing phenylalanine or tryptophan. The order of the fields is J gene, clone size, V gene, D gene, CDR3 length, CDR3 DNA, CDR3 protein. The D gene is left open where the match is weak. The size field is filled for only some rows; it gives once, few, many or a size class.

J: TRBJ2-1
size: once
V: TRBV7-8
D: TRBD2
length: 15
DNA: TGTGCCAGCAGCTTGGGAGGGAGGTCCTACAATGAGCAGTTCTTC
CDR3: CASSLGGRSYNEQFF

J: TRBJ1-1
size: once
V: TRBV5-4
D: TRBD1
length: 15
DNA: TGTGCCAGCAGCCCTAAGACAGGGTGGTACACTGAAGCTTTCTTT
CDR3: CASSPKTGWYTEAFF

J: TRBJ2-5
size: NA
V: TRBV7-9
D: NA
length: 13
DNA: TGTGCCAGCAGCACCCAGGGCCAAGAGACCCAGTACTTC
CDR3: CASSTQGQETQYF

J: TRBJ2-5
size: once
V: TRBV19
D: NA
length: 14
DNA: TGTGCCAGTAGTATAGGCAGGGGATTGGAGACCCAGTACTTC
CDR3: CASSIGRGLETQYF

J: TRBJ1-5
size: NA
V: TRBV28
D: NA
length: 14
DNA: TGTGCCAGCAGTTTAAGCTCTTACAATCAGCCCCAGCATTTT
CDR3: CASSLSSYNQPQHF

J: TRBJ2-5
size: NA
V: TRBV10-3
D: TRBD2
length: 16
DNA: TGTGCCATCAGTGATGGAGCGGGAGGTTCCCAAGAGACCCAGTACTTC
CDR3: CAISDGAGGSQETQYF

J: TRBJ2-1
size: NA
V: TRBV7-9
D: TRBD2
length: 14
DNA: TGTGCCAGCAGCCTAGCGGGAGGGCGGAATGAGCAGTTCTTC
CDR3: CASSLAGGRNEQFF

J: TRBJ1-1
size: NA
V: TRBV19
D: TRBD1
length: 13
DNA: TGTGCCAGTAGCGGACAGGGGCGAACTGAAGCTTTCTTT
CDR3: CASSGQGRTEAFF

J: TRBJ1-3
size: NA
V: TRBV4-2
D: NA
length: 17
DNA: TGTGCCAGCAGCCAAGATCAGGCGGCAGGGGTTGGAAACACCATATATTTT
CDR3: CASSQDQAAGVGNTIYF

J: TRBJ1-2
size: NA
V: TRBV5-1
D: TRBD1
length: 15
DNA: TGCGCCAGCAGCTCAGCACGAGACAGGGGCGGGGGCTACACCTTC
CDR3: CASSSARDRGGGYTF

J: TRBJ1-2
size: NA
V: TRBV30
D: NA
length: 12
DNA: TGTGCCTGGAGTGTAATGATTGGCGGCTACACCTTC
CDR3: CAWSVMIGGYTF

J: TRBJ2-3
size: NA
V: TRBV7-7
D: NA
length: 15
DNA: TGTGCCAGCAGCTTAAATTCTGCGAGCACAGATACGCAGTATTTT
CDR3: CASSLNSASTDTQYF

J: TRBJ1-5
size: NA
V: TRBV28
D: TRBD1
length: 16
DNA: TGTGCCAGCAGTCTCAGACAGGGACTGACGGATCAGCCCCAGCATTTT
CDR3: CASSLRQGLTDQPQHF

J: TRBJ2-5
size: NA
V: TRBV11-2
D: TRBD2
length: 17
DNA: TGTGCCAGCAGCTTTCGGACTAGCGGGAGGGCCGGAGAGACCCAGTACTTC
CDR3: CASSFRTSGRAGETQYF

J: TRBJ1-2
size: NA
V: TRBV30
D: NA
length: 13
DNA: TGTGCCTGGGGGGTCGGGGGGATCTATGGCTACACCTTC
CDR3: CAWGVGGIYGYTF

J: TRBJ2-1
size: NA
V: TRBV5-1
D: NA
length: 16
DNA: TGCGCCAGCAGCTTAGTCGCCTCTTCTGGGAGCAATGAGCAGTTCTTC
CDR3: CASSLVASSGSNEQFF

J: TRBJ2-7
size: NA
V: TRBV29-1
D: NA
length: 12
DNA: TGCAGCGTTCGCGAGTATACCTACGAGCAGTACTTC
CDR3: CSVREYTYEQYF

J: TRBJ2-5
size: NA
V: TRBV5-6
D: TRBD1
length: 14
DNA: TGTGCCAGCAGCACTGGACAGGGGAGAGAGACCCAGTACTTC
CDR3: CASSTGQGRETQYF

J: TRBJ1-1
size: NA
V: TRBV7-6
D: TRBD1
length: 15
DNA: TGTGCCAGCAGCCTAGACGGACAGGGGTTCACTGAAGCTTTCTTT
CDR3: CASSLDGQGFTEAFF

J: TRBJ2-1
size: NA
V: TRBV18
D: TRBD2
length: 14
DNA: TGTGCCAGCTCACCGGGACTAGCGGGAGCTGGGCAGTTCTTC
CDR3: CASSPGLAGAGQFF

J: TRBJ2-5
size: NA
V: TRBV29-1
D: TRBD2
length: 15
DNA: TGCAGCGTTGAAGGACTAGCGGGTACAGCAGAGACCCAGTACTTC
CDR3: CSVEGLAGTAETQYF

J: TRBJ2-2
size: NA
V: TRBV18
D: TRBD1
length: 14
DNA: TGTGCCAGCACACCAGGACAGGGTTTCGGGGAGCTGTTTTTT
CDR3: CASTPGQGFGELFF

J: TRBJ2-2
size: NA
V: TRBV29-1
D: NA
length: 12
DNA: TGCAGCGGACAGCCGAACACCGGGGAGCTGTTTTTT
CDR3: CSGQPNTGELFF

J: TRBJ1-4
size: NA
V: TRBV11-2
D: NA
length: 15
DNA: TGTGCCAGCAGCTTACAGGGATTCAGCAATGAAAAACTGTTTTTT
CDR3: CASSLQGFSNEKLFF

J: TRBJ1-2
size: NA
V: TRBV5-1
D: TRBD1
length: 15
DNA: TGCGCCAGCAGCCTGGAGGGACAGGGTCTCTATGGCTACACCTTC
CDR3: CASSLEGQGLYGYTF

J: TRBJ1-5
size: NA
V: TRBV15
D: TRBD1
length: 16
DNA: TGTGCCACCAGCAGAGGTCGGGACAGGGGAGGCCAGCCCCAGCATTTT
CDR3: CATSRGRDRGGQPQHF

J: TRBJ2-3
size: NA
V: TRBV19
D: NA
length: 12
DNA: TGTGCCAGTAGTAGTAGGAGAGATACGCAGTATTTT
CDR3: CASSSRRDTQYF

J: TRBJ1-6
size: NA
V: TRBV11-2
D: NA
length: 14
DNA: TGTGCCAGCAGCCGAACAGGGCCCAATTCACCCCTCCACTTT
CDR3: CASSRTGPNSPLHF

J: TRBJ2-7
size: NA
V: TRBV5-1
D: TRBD2
length: 13
DNA: TGCGCCAGCAGCCGGGACTATACCTACGAGCAGTACTTC
CDR3: CASSRDYTYEQYF

J: TRBJ2-7
size: NA
V: TRBV6-1
D: NA
length: 14
DNA: TGTGCCAGCAGACGATCTGACAGTCACTACGAGCAGTACTTC
CDR3: CASRRSDSHYEQYF

J: TRBJ2-6
size: NA
V: TRBV5-1
D: TRBD1
length: 18
DNA: TGCGCCAGCAGCTTGGACGGGACAGGGAACTCTGGGGCCAACGTCCTGACTTTC
CDR3: CASSLDGTGNSGANVLTF

J: TRBJ1-4
size: NA
V: TRBV7-2
D: NA
length: 13
DNA: TGTGCCAGCAGCTCCGACAGTAATGAAAAACTGTTTTTT
CDR3: CASSSDSNEKLFF

J: TRBJ1-2
size: NA
V: TRBV7-2
D: NA
length: 13
DNA: TGTGCCAGCAGCCCAGACAGGTTGTATGGCTACACCTTC
CDR3: CASSPDRLYGYTF

J: TRBJ1-2
size: NA
V: TRBV11-2
D: TRBD1
length: 17
DNA: TGTGCCAGCAGCTTAGAGGGATGGGCAGGGGGCAACTATGGCTACACCTTC
CDR3: CASSLEGWAGGNYGYTF

J: TRBJ1-1
size: NA
V: TRBV9
D: NA
length: 14
DNA: TGTGCCAGCAGCGTAGAACAGTTACACACTGAAGCTTTCTTT
CDR3: CASSVEQLHTEAFF

J: TRBJ2-1
size: NA
V: TRBV7-6
D: TRBD2
length: 14
DNA: TGTGCCAGCAGCTCGAGTAGCGGGGGAAATGAGCAGTTCTTC
CDR3: CASSSSSGGNEQFF

J: TRBJ2-7
size: NA
V: TRBV4-3
D: NA
length: 14
DNA: TGCGCCAGCAGCCAAGCTCGGAGGGAATACGAGCAGTACTTC
CDR3: CASSQARREYEQYF

J: TRBJ2-1
size: NA
V: TRBV13
D: TRBD1
length: 14
DNA: TGTGCCAGCAGCTTGAACGACAGGGCGGATGAGCAGTTCTTC
CDR3: CASSLNDRADEQFF

J: TRBJ1-1
size: NA
V: TRBV7-9
D: NA
length: 16
DNA: TGTGCCAGCAGCTTCGGAATACAGGGTCGGGGCACTGAAGCTTTCTTT
CDR3: CASSFGIQGRGTEAFF

J: TRBJ1-3
size: NA
V: TRBV7-2
D: TRBD1
length: 16
DNA: TGTGCCAGCAGCTTTACAGGGGCCGGCTCTGGAAACACCATATATTTT
CDR3: CASSFTGAGSGNTIYF

J: TRBJ1-1
size: NA
V: TRBV5-8
D: NA
length: 16
DNA: TGTGCCAGCAGCTTGGTCGGTCAGGGGTGGAACACTGAAGCTTTCTTT
CDR3: CASSLVGQGWNTEAFF

J: TRBJ2-1
size: NA
V: TRBV5-1
D: NA
length: 15
DNA: TGCGCCAGCAGCTTGTCTGGCGGGAACTACAATGAGCAGTTCTTC
CDR3: CASSLSGGNYNEQFF

J: TRBJ2-1
size: NA
V: TRBV5-1
D: NA
length: 15
DNA: TGCGCCAGCAGCCGCGAATACAGCTCCTACAATGAGCAGTTCTTC
CDR3: CASSREYSSYNEQFF

J: TRBJ1-3
size: NA
V: TRBV6-5
D: NA
length: 14
DNA: TGTGCCAGCAGTTACAGATCTACTGGAAACACCATATATTTT
CDR3: CASSYRSTGNTIYF

J: TRBJ2-7
size: NA
V: TRBV28
D: NA
length: 12
DNA: TGTGCCAGCAGTTTAGGAGTTAACGAGCAGTACTTC
CDR3: CASSLGVNEQYF

J: TRBJ2-7
size: NA
V: TRBV28
D: NA
length: 13
DNA: TGTGCCAGCATTAACCGGGAGAGCTACGAGCAGTACTTC
CDR3: CASINRESYEQYF

J: TRBJ1-4
size: few
V: TRBV10-3
D: NA
length: 13
DNA: TGTGCCATACAGGGAAGGGAAGGAGAAAAACTGTTTTTT
CDR3: CAIQGREGEKLFF

J: TRBJ2-3
size: once
V: TRBV10-3
D: NA
length: 14
DNA: TGTGCCTCGCAGGGGGGCCTCAGCACAGATACGCAGTATTTT
CDR3: CASQGGLSTDTQYF

J: TRBJ1-2
size: NA
V: TRBV7-9
D: NA
length: 15
DNA: TGTGCCAGCAGCAAAACCGGGACAACAGGCTATGGCTACACCTTC
CDR3: CASSKTGTTGYGYTF

J: TRBJ2-7
size: NA
V: TRBV7-2
D: TRBD2
length: 18
DNA: TGTGCCAGCAGCTTTCCCGGGACTAGCATAAATAAGGACCTCGAGCAGTACTTC
CDR3: CASSFPGTSINKDLEQYF

J: TRBJ2-1
size: NA
V: TRBV7-2
D: NA
length: 14
DNA: TGTGCCAGCGGCGCCGGGACTAAGGGGGGTGAGCAGTTCTTC
CDR3: CASGAGTKGGEQFF